The TCR beta chain under discussion was sequenced for a study of cytomegalovirus exposure and HLA in healthy donors. Study-wide results and limits: It was 164 TCR beta chains that were listed as cytomegalovirus-associated.

About this clone itself: Its matching antigen is unknown.

Germline CDR1 is MGHRA and CDR2 is YSYEKL. This CDR3 comprises 14 residues. Unmatched junction bases numbered 4, after V lost 3 bases and J lost 3 bases. PCR amplification relied on 60 Vbeta primers (plus 13 Jbeta primers). Clones were sequenced by immunoSEQ multiplex PCR, and TCRdb holds only the in-frame ones, with some missing. The sample consists of about 160,000 clones, around 88% of them appearing once. The sequence derives from a woman between 18 and 29 years old in good health and CMV-seronegative. V usage is TRBV4-1 and J usage is TRBJ2-5; 7 nucleotides match TRBD2. The material sequenced was PBMCs. CDR3 in amino acids: CASSHGGRKETQYF. DNA of the CDR3: TGCGCCAGCAGCCATGGCGGGAGAAAAGAGACCCAGTACTTC.